This TCR beta chain was obtained from a study of blood T cell repertoires in COVID-19. All enrollees were roughly 18 to 100 years old and from some 24 US areas. Membership in each cohort depended on participant-reported clinical history. Sequenced by immunoSEQ multiplex PCR; TCRdb stores in-frame clones only, minus some. The sample has 220,000 or so clones, roughly four fifths seen once; the top ten hold about 1.3%. The CDR3 runs 15 residues. The germline V gene has CDR1 MNHEY and CDR2 SMNVEV (reference sequence). Deletions cut 5 bases from V and 3 bases from J, with 13 bases between. The chain is built from TRBV27 and TRBJ2-2; possible D gene TRBD1, 6 bases. The TCR originated in a woman in her thirties or forties with acute COVID-19. Input material: PBMCs or T cells enriched from blood (not recorded which). The CDR3 DNA is TGTGCCAGCAGTGGACCGGGACACTACACCGGGGAGCTGTTTTTT. Protein: CASSGPGHYTGELFF.